Here is one T cell receptor beta chain with its context. Its specificity is unknown. Method: immunoSEQ multiplex PCR; TCRdb's copy keeps in-frame clones and lacks some. The profile covers some 130,000 clones, with around 90% appearing a single time and approximately 18% taken by the ten largest. The record originates from a study of T cell responses to AZD1222 COVID-19 vaccine. Study observations and caveats: Baseline testing showed seropositivity in only a handful of AZD1222 recipients. All repertoire sampling was performed exclusively after the peak T cell response. Spike was spanned by vaccine-associated CD4 TCRs, which were dominant at 160-218 and 743-854. Mostly white British, mostly female donors; authors suggested clonal diversity may be underestimated.

Germline V CDR1 and CDR2: SGHTA, FQGNSA. The CDR3 is 19 residues long. Trimming stripped 0 bases from V and 7 bases from J, with 26 bases between. The chain is built from TRBV7-2 and TRBJ2-3, with D maybe TRBD2 (6 bases). The sequencing here drew on peripheral blood, taken on day 0 of MenACWY control vaccination. The TCR was taken from an adult in good health. CDR3 residues: CASSLAYPGLGLGANTQYF. The CDR3 coding sequence is TGTGCCAGCAGCTTAGCATATCCGGGACTGGGACTCGGGGCGAATACGCAGTATTTT. Based on the CDR3 plus reference TRBV7-2 and TRBJ2-3, the full variable domain is GAGVSQSPSNKVTEKGKDVELRCDPISGHTALYWYRQSLGQGLEFLIYFQGNSAPDKSGLPSDRFSAERTGGSVSTLTIQRTQQEDSAVYLCASSLAYPGLGLGANTQYFGPGTRLTVL.